This T cell receptor (beta chain) was captured in a study of T-cell reconstitution after alpha-beta-depleted transplantation in children (dated by TCRdb to about 2016). Background for the entire study: Using TCR repertoire profiling, the study followed T-cell immune reconstitution in a quantitative way in children after TCRalphabeta/CD19-depleted allogeneic hematopoietic cell transplantation. The paper as a whole reports these results and caveats: Over the following months the frequencies of hyperexpanded clones went down, and after one year T-cell counts and TCRbeta diversity were mostly credited to newly produced T cells. In some patients, the high TCRbeta diversity seen at day 60 was put down to recipient T cells and intrathymic progenitors that had survived conditioning. About two months after transplant, the apparently early recovery of alphabetaT-cell counts reportedly depended on just several hundred clones that had expanded rapidly and came from non-depleted graft cells.

CDR1 and CDR2 are read off the germline V gene as SGHRS and YFSETQ. The cysteine opens and the phenylalanine closes a CDR3 of 15 amino acids. CDR3 DNA is the only sequence kept; it has 45 bases, read in frame from the first base. Clipping removes 1 base from V and 2 bases from J, with 6 as the unmatched junction base count. This clonotype has a count of ten or more. Its antigen specificity is not known. No base-level quality is on record; no much larger clone is a single base apart. Libraries came from PCR. TCRdb shows the sequencer as Illumina HiSeq 2500. TCR libraries were prepared with molecular barcoding, using unique molecular identifiers to normalize TCRbeta repertoire quantification. TCRdb applied fastp at Q25 and MiXCR to the public reads, then kept only in-frame beta chains. Each entry is one CDR3 protein sequence, shown with its most common DNA and genes. The sample has 500,000 to 750,000 distinct CDR3 sequences on record, roughly 13% of them singletons. About 2.2% of the sample goes to the ten largest clones.

According to the study, the label for this sample's treatment or condition signals: allogeneic hematopoietic cell transplantation with graft depleted of TCRalphabeta T cells and CD19 B cells. TCRalphabeta/CD19-depleted allogeneic hematopoietic cell grafts were given to the transplant recipients, all of whom were children. The sequence was obtained from a male patient between 10 and 17 years old who had a stem cell transplant for acute myeloid leukemia, so the T cells may come from the graft donor. The chain links TRBV5-1 with TRBJ2-7; TRBD2 lines up with 7 middle nucleotides. This specimen was PBMCs, mostly from graft donor cells, taken 360 days after TCRalphabeta/CD19-depleted stem cell transplant. The base sequence is TGCGCCAGCAGCTTGACACTAGCGAGACCCTACGAGCAGTACTTC. Protein translation: CASSLTLARPYEQYF.